This T cell receptor (beta chain) was identified during a study of control samples from healthy donors and cancer patients (dated by TCRdb to 2018 to 2021). Notes on this clone: Its binding antigen is unknown. There are no base qualities to consult, and no much larger clone falls within one base.

The library was prepared using the immunoSEQ multiplex PCR assay. Entries here come from immuneACCESS through TCRdb and include only in-frame sequences with V and J called. Some clones fail to appear in such tables; in the studies checked, an unresolved V gene covers under half of the shortfall, and the cause of the remainder is unknown. Present in this sample are over 200,000 clones, roughly four fifths of which were seen just once. The ten largest make up about an eighth of the sample. Spanning cysteine to phenylalanine, the CDR3 consists of 15 amino acids. Just CDR3 DNA is preserved here, 45 bases in frame from base 1. Via the germline V gene (reference sequence), CDR1 is LGHDT and CDR2 YNNKEL. Trimming leaves V shorter by 6 bases and J shorter by 9 bases, with the junction holding 14 bases beyond the gene matches.

This clonotype originated in a woman in her sixties or seventies with lung cancer. The sample comprised PBMCs. The chain couples TRBV3-1 (or the pseudogene TRBV3-2) to TRBJ2-1; 7 of the junction bases match TRBD1. The CDR3 here reads CASRSSAGGFGEQFF. DNA sequence: TGTGCCAGCAGATCGTCGGCAGGGGGTTTTGGTGAGCAGTTCTTC.